One and the same sample provided the 20 T cell receptor beta chains below, sequenced in a study of post-analysis software for immune sequencing data. General study results and limits: The five TRBV segments detected at higher frequency in patients than in controls included TRBV5-6, TRBV5-1 and TRBV20-1.

The library was made from cDNA and included unique molecular identifiers. Using its own MiXCR run on the PCR reads, TCRdb lists one record per CDR3 protein. The sample consists of 350,000 to 450,000 distinct CDR3 sequences, 30% to 45% of them appearing once. Their recognized antigens are unknown. Material: blood. These receptors all come from a girl under 18 with multiple sclerosis.

This clonotype was counted only a few times. Here the CDR3 DNA reads TGCGCCAGCAGCAAGGCTCCGGAAGGCACAGATACGCAGTATTTT. Its protein product is CASSKAPEGTDTQYF. The chain uses TRBV5-1 and TRBJ2-3; D is unresolved. The CDR3 covers 15 residues. Germline loops: CDR1 SGHRS, CDR2 YFSETQ. V was shortened by 4 bases and J by 1 base, with 13 bases between the two germline ends.

Only a few counts were recorded for this clonotype. V and J are TRBV7-9 and TRBJ2-7, with 7 nucleotides matching TRBD1. The DNA end favors TRBJ2-5, so the J call may be wrong. The CDR3 runs 15 residues. Germline V gives CDR1 SEHNR, CDR2 FQNEAQ (reference sequence). In DNA form, the CDR3 reads TGTGCCAGCAGCTTACCGGCAGGGGGTCGGGAGACCCAGTACTTC. Translation gives CASSLPAGGRETQYF.

In the case of this clonotype: Likely a read error: the CDR3 ends without its conserved phenylalanine or tryptophan. The gene calls are TRBV20-1 and TRBJ2-3; D not resolved. V lost 0 bases and J lost 6, with 7 bases in between. The CDR3 runs to 12 residues. Germline V CDR1 and CDR2: DFQATT, SNEGSKA (reference sequence). CDR3 region: CSARESSDTQYV. Here the CDR3 DNA reads TGCAGTGCTAGAGAGAGTTCCGATACGCAGTATGTT.

This chain joins TRBV6-2 or TRBV6-3 and TRBJ1-1; D is possibly TRBD1 (6 bases). Trimming took 5 bases from V and 0 from J, leaving 16 bases between them. CDR1 and CDR2 (germline): MNHEY, SVGEGT. The CDR3 has 16 residues. This chain's CDR3 is CASSPLRQAMNTEAFF. In nucleotides, the CDR3 is TGTGCCAGCAGTCCCCTCCGACAGGCCATGAACACTGAAGCTTTCTTT.

This chain uses TRBV11-2 with TRBJ2-1; D perhaps matches TRBD2 (6 bases). The length of the CDR3 is 12 residues. Germline CDR1 is SGHAT and CDR2 is FQNNGV. V lost 5 bases to trimming and J lost 15 bases, with 17 bases between them. CDR3 protein: CASSADGTPPFF. In DNA form, the CDR3 reads TGTGCCAGCAGCGCCGACGGGACTCCCCCGTTCTTC.

Note on this clonotype: The junction departs from the called germline gene at one end, perhaps through a read error. The chain has TRBV5-6 and TRBJ1-2; 10 bases are a match to TRBD1. The CDR3 consists of 13 residues. CDR1 and CDR2 from the germline V gene are SGHDT and YYEEEE. In DNA form, the CDR3 reads TGTGCCGGCAGCTGGGGACAGGGGCACGGCTACACCTTC. Protein sequence: CAGSWGQGHGYTF.

There are a few counts of this clonotype. The V and J genes are TRBV20-1 and TRBJ1-2; 7 bases agree with TRBD1. From germline, CDR1 is DFQATT and CDR2 SNEGSKA (reference sequence). The V segment lost 5 bases and the J segment 8 bases; nucleotides outside the gene matches: 14. The CDR3 has 14 residues. The CDR3 region has the DNA TGCAGTGCTGACTGGGGGGAGGGGGCGTTGGGCTACACCTTC. The encoded protein is CSADWGEGALGYTF.

This chain uses TRBV6-5 with TRBJ2-7; TRBD2 aligns across 10 bases. Germline V gene sequence: CDR1 MNHEY, CDR2 SVGAGI. V lost 6 bases to trimming and J lost 1 base; unmatched junction nucleotides: 6. The CDR3 has 15 amino acids. This chain's CDR3 is CASRSLAGASYEQYF. The CDR3 nucleotides are TGTGCCAGCAGATCCCTAGCGGGGGCATCCTACGAGCAGTACTTC.

A few counts support this clonotype. The chain joins TRBV7-9 to TRBJ2-2; TRBD1 matches 11 bases. Looked up from germline, CDR1 is SEHNR and CDR2 is FQNEAQ (reference sequence). With 5 bases clipped from V and 4 bases from J, the junction kept 6 bases outside the gene matches. The CDR3 consists of 16 residues. CDR3: CASSTSDRGLTGELFF. The CDR3 DNA reads as TGTGCCAGCAGCACATCGGACAGGGGGCTCACCGGGGAGCTGTTTTTT.

In its sample, this clonotype was seen a few times. CDR3 sequence (DNA): TGTGCCAGCAGCACGACTAGCGGCGTAACCTACGAGCAGTACTTC. It yields the protein CASSTTSGVTYEQYF. The chain is built from TRBV7-2 and TRBJ2-7; the match to TRBD2 covers 9 bases. Looked up from germline, CDR1 is SGHTA and CDR2 is FQGNSA. The junction had 7 bases not matched to a gene; V was cut back by 5 bases and J by 2 bases. This CDR3 is built from 15 residues.

The chain employs TRBV5-6 and TRBJ2-1, with 15 nucleotides matching TRBD2. The germline gives CDR1 SGHDT, CDR2 YYEEEE. The V segment lost 3 bases and the J segment 3 bases; nucleotides outside the gene matches: 4. The CDR3 extends over 17 amino acids. The CDR3 sequence: CASSSGLAGGYYNEQFF. The CDR3 DNA sequence: TGTGCCAGCAGCTCGGGACTAGCGGGGGGCTACTACAATGAGCAGTTCTTC. Variable domain in full (rest from reference TRBV5-6 and TRBJ2-1): DAGVTQSPTHLIKTRGQQVTLRCSPKSGHDTVSWYQQALGQGPQFIFQYYEEEERQRGNFPDRFSGHQFPNYSSELNVNALLLGDSALYLCASSSGLAGGYYNEQFFGPGTRLTVL.

The V gene is TRBV12-3 or TRBV12-4, the J gene TRBJ1-4, with D perhaps matching TRBD1 (5 bases). CDR3 length equals 14 residues. Trimming left V 3 bases short and J 8 bases short, with 13 bases between. CDR3 DNA: TGTGCCAGCAGTTTCACCAGGGTAGGGGAAAAACTGTTTTTT. Amino acids: CASSFTRVGEKLFF.

This clonotype has only a few counts. The chain recombines TRBV24-1 with TRBJ2-7, with a possible D match to TRBD1 (5 bases). Germline CDR1 is KGHDR and CDR2 is SFDVKD. Trimming pared 3 bases from V and 2 bases from J, leaving 10 bases between. This CDR3 comprises 14 residues. CDR3 in DNA: TGTGCCACCAGTGATGGACATCTCCCCTACGAGCAGTACTTC. This sequence encodes CATSDGHLPYEQYF.

V gene TRBV20-1 combines with J gene TRBJ2-3; D could derive from TRBD1 or TRBD2 (5 bases each). Trimming cost V 6 bases and J 2 bases, with 21 bases left between them. Germline values: CDR1 DFQATT, CDR2 SNEGSKA (reference sequence). This CDR3 region has 16 residues. The CDR3 region has the DNA TGCAGTGCAAGCCCCGGGGCCATGGGACCCACAGATACGCAGTATTTT. Amino acid sequence: CSASPGAMGPTDTQYF.

This sequence joins TRBV2 and TRBJ1-2; D is unresolved. This CDR3 region has 13 residues. Germline lookup yields CDR1 SNHLY and CDR2 FYNNEI. Trimming took off 5 bases at V and 8 bases at J, with 15 bases between the two ends. The CDR3, as DNA: TGTGCCAGCAGTCTCCAGGCCCGTAAGGGCTACACCTTC. Translation gives CASSLQARKGYTF.

The chain carries TRBV20-1 and TRBJ1-4, with TRBD1 as a possible D gene (5 bases). Trimming pared 6 bases from V and 2 bases from J, leaving 13 bases between. The length of the CDR3 is 14 residues. Germline-derived CDR1 and CDR2 are DFQATT and SNEGSKA (reference sequence). CDR3 DNA: TGCAGTGCCCCTGAGGGACCCACTAATGAAAAACTGTTTTTT. This translates into CSAPEGPTNEKLFF.

This chain connects TRBV6-1 to TRBJ1-1; tentative D call: TRBD1 (6 bases). The CDR3 runs to 14 residues. Germline CDR1 and CDR2: MNHNS and SASEGT. Trimming removed 8 bases at V and 4 bases at J, with 17 bases between. The DNA of the CDR3 is TGTGCCAGCGATCCGGACAGTGCGGGCACTGAAGCTTTCTTT. Translation: CASDPDSAGTEAFF.

This clonotype has just a few counts. The chain carries TRBV12-5 and TRBJ2-5, with TRBD2 matching 7 bases. Per germline, CDR1 LGHNT and CDR2 FRNRAP. The J segment lost 3 bases and the V segment lost 4 bases, leaving 8 bases of the junction unmatched. This CDR3 has 15 amino acids. For the CDR3, the DNA is TGTGCTAGTGGTTCCCCGGGCCGGGGGGAAGAGACCCAGTACTTC. It specifies CASGSPGRGEETQYF.

V gene TRBV12-3 or TRBV12-4 combines with J gene TRBJ2-3; 11 nucleotides agree with TRBD2. Losses at the gene ends were 5 bases for V and 2 bases for J; bases not matched to a gene: 6. The CDR3 has 16 amino acids. CDR3 amino acids: CASSKPSGGITDTQYF. The CDR3 region has the DNA TGTGCCAGCAGTAAGCCTAGCGGGGGGATCACAGATACGCAGTATTTT.

This clonotype was detected only a few times. V and J are TRBV18 and TRBJ2-7, with D perhaps TRBD1 (6 bases). Germline V gene data show CDR1 as KGHSH and CDR2 as LQKENI. Trimming pared 3 bases from V and 3 bases from J, leaving 9 bases between. There are 13 residues in the CDR3. The CDR3 is CASSPRQDYEQYF. The CDR3 DNA reads as TGTGCCAGCTCACCCCGACAGGACTACGAGCAGTACTTC.